What follows are 23 T cell receptor beta chains derived from one specimen sequenced in a study of OX40 agonist ivuxolimab in advanced cancers. The library was obtained by the immunoSEQ multiplex PCR assay. TCRdb stores this immuneACCESS table with in-frame sequences only. Part of the clones is absent; in the studies checked, under half of the shortfall reflects unresolved V genes, and no reason is known for the rest. For this sample the table gives tens of thousands of clones, of which about nine tenths were detected only once. The biggest ten clones account for nearly 25% of the sample. This specimen was CD4+ or CD8+ T cells sorted from blood, taken in a trial of the OX40 agonist ivuxolimab. Receptors originate from an adult with an advanced solid tumor such as melanoma, head and neck, liver or kidney cancer.

The V and J genes are TRBV27 and TRBJ2-1, with 10 nucleotides matching TRBD1. Germline CDR1 is MNHEY and CDR2 is SMNVEV (reference sequence). The CDR3 length is 16 residues. The V gene end was trimmed by 2 bases and the J gene end by 4 bases; junction bases not matched to a gene: 5. The CDR3 region is CASSLHPGQGYNEQFF. Written as DNA, the CDR3 is TGTGCCAGCAGTTTACATCCGGGACAGGGGTACAATGAGCAGTTCTTC.

This chain joins TRBV13 and TRBJ2-3; 8 bases agree with TRBD2. V shed 2 bases, J shed 4 bases, and the junction held 8 bases outside the gene matches. This CDR3 is 16 amino acids long. Germline V CDR1 and CDR2: PRHDT, FYEKMQ (reference sequence). CDR3 sequence reads: CASSLNSGIRADTQYF. In nucleotides, the CDR3 is TGTGCCAGCAGCTTAAATAGCGGGATAAGGGCAGATACGCAGTATTTT.

This clone has only one observation. This chain links TRBV13 with TRBJ2-3; the D gene could be TRBD1 or TRBD2 (5 bases each). V was shortened by 2 bases and J by 2 bases, with 11 bases between the two germline ends. The CDR3 extends over 15 amino acids. Germline assignment: CDR1 PRHDT and CDR2 FYEKMQ (reference sequence). The CDR3 protein is CASSLWGKVTDTQYF. The CDR3 DNA reads as TGTGCCAGCAGCTTATGGGGGAAAGTCACAGATACGCAGTATTTT.

The rearrangement joins TRBV29-1 to TRBJ2-7; TRBD2 might be the D (6 bases). The CDR3 covers 10 residues. The V gene lost 3 bases and the J gene lost 6 bases, with 6 bases spanning the gap. The germline V gene encodes CDR1 SQVTM and CDR2 ANQGSEA. DNA of the CDR3: TGCAGCGTTGAGGGGGGCGAGCAGTACTTC. As protein: CSVEGGEQYF.

A single count supports this clone. The chain has TRBV27 and TRBJ2-7; no definite D call. This CDR3 has 13 amino acids. CDR1 and CDR2 from the germline V gene are MNHEY and SMNVEV (reference sequence). With 6 bases removed from V and 3 bases from J, the gap between germline ends came to 12 bases. The CDR3 is CASSHGPDYEQYF. The CDR3 nucleotides are TGTGCCAGCAGCCACGGACCGGACTACGAGCAGTACTTC.

This chain uses TRBV11-3 with TRBJ2-7; D gene unclear. The V and J ends lost 5 bases and 2 bases respectively, with 10 bases between them. The CDR3 consists of 13 residues. Germline V lookup: CDR1 SGHNT, CDR2 YENEEA. The CDR3 bases are TGTGCCAGCAGCCCCACCCCCCCCTACGAGCAGTACTTC. Its protein is CASSPTPPYEQYF. The full variable domain, in which reference TRBV11-3 and TRBJ2-7 provide the parts outside the CDR3, is EAGVVQSPRYKIIEKKQPVAFWCNPISGHNTLYWYLQNLGQGPELLIRYENEEAVDDSQLPKDRFSAERLKGVDSTLKIQPAELGDSAVYLCASSPTPPYEQYFGPGTRLTVT.

In this sample, this clone turned up once. The gene calls are TRBV7-8 and TRBJ1-4; the match to TRBD1 covers 7 bases. The CDR3 extends over 15 amino acids. V lost 1 base to trimming and J lost 8 bases; unmatched junction nucleotides: 7. The germline V gene has CDR1 SGHVS and CDR2 FQNEAQ. The chain's CDR3 is CASSLGQGAGEKLFF. CDR3 sequence (DNA): TGTGCCAGCAGCTTAGGACAGGGAGCGGGGGAAAAACTGTTTTTT.

The genes are TRBV4-1 and TRBJ2-1; 8 bases agree with TRBD2. Per the germline V gene, CDR1 is MGHRA and CDR2 is YSYEKL. CDR3 size: 19 residues. Losses at the gene ends were 0 bases for V and 6 bases for J; bases not matched to a gene: 16. DNA for the CDR3: TGCGCCAGCAGCCAAGATGCTGTAAATTCAGCGGGAGTTTTCAATGAGCAGTTCTTC. This encodes CASSQDAVNSAGVFNEQFF.

This rearrangement joins TRBV11-2 to TRBJ2-3; D is perhaps TRBD2 (6 bases). The CDR3 is 14 residues long. Trimming cost V 7 bases and J 2 bases, with 13 bases left between them. Looked up from germline, CDR1 is SGHAT and CDR2 is FQNNGV. CDR3 DNA sequence: TGTGCCAGCACCCTAGGAGGGAACACAGATACGCAGTATTTT. Translating it yields CASTLGGNTDTQYF.

The rearrangement joins TRBV7-6 to TRBJ2-5; D is uncertain. Germline CDR1 is SGHVS and CDR2 is FNYEAQ. The CDR3 is made up of 11 amino acids. Trimming removed 5 bases at V and 7 bases at J, with 8 bases between. CDR3: CASSRVGTQYF. DNA of the CDR3: TGTGCCAGCAGCAGAGTGGGGACCCAGTACTTC.

The chain recombines TRBV10-2 with TRBJ2-7, with 10 bases aligning to TRBD2. Germline CDR1 WSHSY, CDR2 SAAADI. V shed 7 bases, J shed 5 bases, and the junction held 8 bases outside the gene matches. CDR3 length: 14 residues. The CDR3 region has the DNA TGCGCCAGCAACCTACAGCGGGAGGGCGACGAGCAGTACTTC. Protein product: CASNLQREGDEQYF.

The chain links TRBV5-1 to TRBJ2-7; no reliable D call. Trimming removed 0 bases from V and 5 bases from J, with 6 bases in between. The CDR3 is 12 residues long. Germline CDR1 and CDR2: SGHRS and YFSETQ. The CDR3 is CASSLVPNEQYF. CDR3 sequence (DNA): TGCGCCAGCAGCTTGGTTCCAAACGAGCAGTACTTC.

The rearrangement joins TRBV5-6 to TRBJ1-5; 8 nucleotides align to TRBD1. The CDR3 totals 17 residues. Germline assignment: CDR1 SGHDT and CDR2 YYEEEE. The trim removed 4 bases at V and 1 base at J, leaving 10 bases unmatched. DNA for the CDR3: TGTGCCAGCAGCCAAATTCGGACAGGGCCCAGCAATCAGCCCCAGCATTTT. Protein: CASSQIRTGPSNQPQHF.

The chain has TRBV5-4 and TRBJ2-7; TRBD2 matches at 8 bases. The CDR3 covers 14 residues. Losses at the gene ends were 3 bases for V and 3 bases for J; bases not matched to a gene: 5. CDR1 SGHNT and CDR2 YYREEE come from the germline V gene (reference sequence). CDR3 amino acids: CASSWGTSSYEQYF. The CDR3 region has the DNA TGTGCCAGCAGCTGGGGGACTAGTAGCTACGAGCAGTACTTC.

The chain links TRBV15 to TRBJ1-1; D gene unclear. The CDR3 runs to 13 residues. Trimming removed 2 bases from V and 4 bases from J, with 8 bases in between. CDR1 is LNHNV, CDR2 YYDKDF, per germline (reference sequence). CDR3 residues: CATSRTFSTEAFF. The CDR3 DNA reads TGTGCCACCAGCAGAACCTTTAGCACTGAAGCTTTCTTT.

The genes are TRBV6-5 and TRBJ2-7, with no clear D. Deletions cut 0 bases from V and 3 bases from J, with 12 bases between. The CDR3 has 15 amino acids. CDR1 and CDR2 from the germline V gene are MNHEY and SVGAGI. The CDR3 loop reads CASSYSGDSYYEQYF. The CDR3 nucleotides read TGTGCCAGCAGTTACTCAGGTGACTCCTACTACGAGCAGTACTTC.

By share, this clone counts as medium-sized (0.01 to 0.1%). The V call is TRBV5-1, the J call TRBJ1-2, with D possibly matching TRBD1 (5 bases). Deletions cut 0 bases from V and 6 bases from J, with 9 bases between. This CDR3 region has 13 residues. The germline CDR1 and CDR2 sequences are SGHRS and YFSETQ. The DNA of the CDR3 is TGCGCCAGCAGCTTGGATCAGGGAAATGGCTACACCTTC. Translating it yields CASSLDQGNGYTF.

V is TRBV4-1 and J is TRBJ2-1; D may match TRBD1 or TRBD2 (5 bases each). CDR1 MGHRA and CDR2 YSYEKL come from the germline V gene. V was trimmed by 3 bases and J by 7 bases, leaving 19 bases between them. The CDR3 covers 16 residues. The DNA of the CDR3 is TGCGCCAGCAGCCAGGGTGGGACCCGAGAGAGGAATGAGCAGTTCTTC. As protein: CASSQGGTRERNEQFF.

The J gene is TRBJ2-3, the V gene TRBV27; D gene unclear. This CDR3 region has 14 residues. The germline V and J ends were trimmed by 1 base and 2 bases, with 7 bases remaining between them. CDR1 and CDR2 (germline): MNHEY, SMNVEV (reference sequence). CDR3 sequence (DNA): TGTGCCAGCAGTTTATTAGGGCCCACAGATACGCAGTATTTT. Translating it yields CASSLLGPTDTQYF.

The chain's CDR3 is CASSPPFREGLNEQFF. CDR3 sequence (DNA): TGTGCCAGCAGCCCGCCCTTCCGGGAGGGGCTCAATGAGCAGTTCTTC. The chain is built from TRBV7-9 and TRBJ2-1; 8 nucleotides line up with TRBD2. The V gene's germline CDR1 is SEHNR and CDR2 FQNEAQ (reference sequence). The CDR3 has 16 residues. The V segment lost 5 bases and the J segment 6 bases; nucleotides outside the gene matches: 12.

This chain links TRBV19 with TRBJ2-5; 7 positions match TRBD1. The CDR3 covers 15 residues. Germline V gene data show CDR1 as LNHDA and CDR2 as SQIVND (reference sequence). V lost 4 bases to trimming and J lost 5 bases; unmatched junction nucleotides: 10. The CDR3 region is CASSKNRGSGETQYF. CDR3 nucleotides: TGTGCCAGTAGTAAGAACAGGGGAAGTGGGGAGACCCAGTACTTC. Supplemented by reference TRBV19 and TRBJ2-5, the full variable domain reads DGGITQSPKYLFRKEGQNVTLSCEQNLNHDAMYWYRQDPGQGLRLIYYSQIVNDFQKGDIAEGYSVSREKKESFPLTVTSAQKNPTAFYLCASSKNRGSGETQYFGPGTRLLVL.

The rearrangement joins TRBV11-2 to TRBJ2-2, with TRBD2 matching over 10 bases. This CDR3 region has 15 residues. Germline V gene sequence: CDR1 SGHAT, CDR2 FQNNGV. With V trimmed by 1 base and J by 5 bases, 1 base remained unmatched. CDR3 residues: CASSLVLAGTGELFF. CDR3 bases: TGTGCCAGCAGCTTAGTACTAGCGGGAACCGGGGAGCTGTTTTTT.

The chain recombines TRBV7-9 with TRBJ2-7; D is perhaps TRBD1 (6 bases). CDR3 size: 14 residues. Germline CDR1 SEHNR, CDR2 FQNEAQ (reference sequence). V lost 1 base and J lost 4, with 11 bases in between. This chain's CDR3 is CASSLVGQGYEQYF. The CDR3 DNA sequence: TGTGCCAGCAGCTTAGTGGGGCAGGGGTACGAGCAGTACTTC.